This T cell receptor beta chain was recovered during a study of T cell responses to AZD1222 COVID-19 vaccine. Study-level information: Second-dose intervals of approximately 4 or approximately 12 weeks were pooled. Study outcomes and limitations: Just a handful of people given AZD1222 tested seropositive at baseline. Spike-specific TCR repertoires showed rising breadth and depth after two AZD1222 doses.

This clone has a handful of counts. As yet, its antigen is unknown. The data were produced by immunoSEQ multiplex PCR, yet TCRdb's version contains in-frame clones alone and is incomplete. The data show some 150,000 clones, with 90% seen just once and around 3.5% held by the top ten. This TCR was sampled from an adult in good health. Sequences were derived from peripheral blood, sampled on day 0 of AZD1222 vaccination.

The CDR3 DNA sequence: TGTGCCAGTAGTATGGGACAGGGCTATGGCTACACCTTC. It specifies CASSMGQGYGYTF. The V call is TRBV19, the J call TRBJ1-2; 9 bases agree with TRBD1. This CDR3 has 13 amino acids. V dropped 3 bases and J dropped 4; count of bases not matched to a gene: 0. Germline CDR1 reads LNHDA; CDR2 reads SQIVND (reference sequence).